A selection of T cell receptor beta chains follows, all from one sample in a study of Graves' ophthalmopathy and Graves' hyperthyroidism. TCRdb itself ran the multiplex PCR reads through MiXCR, one entry per CDR3 protein. In the table there are approximately 150,000 distinct CDR3 sequences, 30% to 45% of which are singletons. The source material was peripheral blood. Receptors were obtained from a man aged 25-45 years with Graves' ophthalmopathy. The CDR3 runs from the conserved cysteine through the conserved F or W. A D gene is named only where the DNA matches it firmly. Not all rows give a size; the values are once, few, many and, for expanded clones, a class.

d_call: .; clone_size: .; v_call: TRBV28; j_call: TRBJ1-1; cdr3_nt: TGTGCCAGCAGTTTAAGGGGGTTATCTGAAGCTTTCTTT; cdr3_aa: CASSLRGLSEAFF
d_call: TRBD1; clone_size: .; v_call: TRBV7-3; j_call: TRBJ2-7; cdr3_nt: TGTGCCAGCAGCTCAGGGATGGGGACAGTGCAGTACTTC; cdr3_aa: CASSSGMGTVQYF
d_call: TRBD1; clone_size: .; v_call: TRBV6-5; j_call: TRBJ1-1; cdr3_nt: TGTGCCAGCAGTTATACCTGGACAGGGACTCGGAACACTGAAGCTTTCTTT; cdr3_aa: CASSYTWTGTRNTEAFF
d_call: .; clone_size: many; v_call: TRBV14; j_call: TRBJ1-2; cdr3_nt: TGTGCCAGCAGCCAAGATATGACCCCCGGGGGCTACACCTTC; cdr3_aa: CASSQDMTPGGYTF
d_call: .; clone_size: .; v_call: TRBV7-8; j_call: TRBJ2-5; cdr3_nt: TGTGCCAGCAGCTTTGCCGAAGAGACCCAGTACTTC; cdr3_aa: CASSFAEETQYF
d_call: .; clone_size: many; v_call: TRBV5-5; j_call: TRBJ1-5; cdr3_nt: TGTGCCAGCAGCTTGGGTGTAGGGGCCTTAAATCAGCCCCAGCATTTT; cdr3_aa: CASSLGVGALNQPQHF
d_call: TRBD1; clone_size: many; v_call: TRBV29-1; j_call: TRBJ1-1; cdr3_nt: TGCAGCGCCGCAGGGGGTAACACTGAAGCTTTCTTT; cdr3_aa: CSAAGGNTEAFF
d_call: .; clone_size: many; v_call: TRBV6-2/TRBV6-3; j_call: TRBJ1-5; cdr3_nt: TGTGCCAGCAGTTCCCCGTTTCGTCGTAGCAATCAGCCCCAGCATTTT; cdr3_aa: CASSSPFRRSNQPQHF
d_call: .; clone_size: .; v_call: TRBV6-5; j_call: TRBJ2-7; cdr3_nt: TGTGCCAGCAGTACTGGACTTCTAATGAGTTTACAGTACTTC; cdr3_aa: CASSTGLLMSLQYF
d_call: .; clone_size: many; v_call: TRBV2; j_call: TRBJ1-1; cdr3_nt: TGTGCCAGGCTTCGAGGGGCCCAGAACACTGAAGCTTTCTTT; cdr3_aa: CARLRGAQNTEAFF
d_call: TRBD1; clone_size: .; v_call: TRBV28; j_call: TRBJ1-2; cdr3_nt: TGTGCCAGCAGTTTAGTTTCCTGGGGACAGGGGGGGAATGGCTACACCTTC; cdr3_aa: CASSLVSWGQGGNGYTF
d_call: TRBD1; clone_size: many; v_call: TRBV7-8; j_call: TRBJ2-5; cdr3_nt: TGTGCCAGCAGCTGGGACAGGGGGGAGACCCAGTACTTC; cdr3_aa: CASSWDRGETQYF
d_call: TRBD1; clone_size: .; v_call: TRBV6-2/TRBV6-3; j_call: TRBJ1-1; cdr3_nt: TGTGCCACAAAGACAGGGGTTACTGAAGCTTTCTTT; cdr3_aa: CATKTGVTEAFF
d_call: .; clone_size: .; v_call: TRBV19; j_call: TRBJ1-2; cdr3_nt: TGTGCCAGCGCCTCCCGGGGCGGCTATGGCTACACCTTC; cdr3_aa: CASASRGGYGYTF
d_call: TRBD2; clone_size: many; v_call: TRBV4-3; j_call: TRBJ2-7; cdr3_nt: TGCGCCAGCAGCCAAGATGGGAGCGGGAGTTCCTACGAGCAGTACTTC; cdr3_aa: CASSQDGSGSSYEQYF
d_call: TRBD1; clone_size: .; v_call: TRBV6-1; j_call: TRBJ1-1; cdr3_nt: TGTGCCAGCAGGACAGGGGGCTCTGTGAACACTGAAGCTTTCTTT; cdr3_aa: CASRTGGSVNTEAFF
d_call: .; clone_size: many; v_call: TRBV11-1; j_call: TRBJ1-2; cdr3_nt: TGTGCCAGCAGCTATACGGACACTTGGGACTATGGCTACACCTTC; cdr3_aa: CASSYTDTWDYGYTF
d_call: TRBD1; clone_size: .; v_call: TRBV20-1; j_call: TRBJ1-1; cdr3_nt: TGCAGTGCTAGTCAGGGGGTGAACACTGAAGCTTTCTTT; cdr3_aa: CSASQGVNTEAFF
d_call: TRBD1; clone_size: .; v_call: TRBV7-2; j_call: TRBJ1-5; cdr3_nt: TGTGCCAGCAGCCTCAAGGGGGCTAATCAGCCCCAGCATTTT; cdr3_aa: CASSLKGANQPQHF
d_call: .; clone_size: .; v_call: TRBV7-2; j_call: TRBJ2-5; cdr3_nt: TGTGTCAGCAGCATTCAAACCGGGACCCAAGAGACCCAGTACTTC; cdr3_aa: CVSSIQTGTQETQYF
d_call: .; clone_size: .; v_call: TRBV15; j_call: TRBJ2-7; cdr3_nt: TGTGCCACCAGCAGAGTAGGCCGATCCTACGAGCAGTACTTC; cdr3_aa: CATSRVGRSYEQYF
d_call: .; clone_size: .; v_call: TRBV12-3/TRBV12-4; j_call: TRBJ1-1; cdr3_nt: TGTGCCAGCAGTCCCATCGGCCTAAACACTGAAGCTTTCTTT; cdr3_aa: CASSPIGLNTEAFF
d_call: .; clone_size: many; v_call: TRBV30; j_call: TRBJ2-7; cdr3_nt: TGTGCCTGGAGTAGCGCAGGGCGGGAGCAGTACTTC; cdr3_aa: CAWSSAGREQYF
d_call: .; clone_size: many; v_call: TRBV6-5; j_call: TRBJ2-5; cdr3_nt: TGTGCCAGCAGTTACTCGGAAGAGACCCAGTACTTC; cdr3_aa: CASSYSEETQYF
d_call: .; clone_size: once; v_call: TRBV11-2; j_call: TRBJ1-1; cdr3_nt: TGTGCCAGCAGGCTACCTTGGGAAGGGGACACTGAAGCTTTCTTT; cdr3_aa: CASRLPWEGDTEAFF
d_call: .; clone_size: many; v_call: TRBV12-3/TRBV12-4; j_call: TRBJ1-5; cdr3_nt: TGTGCCAGCGGGGTCTGGGGGCATCAGCCCCAGCATTTT; cdr3_aa: CASGVWGHQPQHF
d_call: .; clone_size: many; v_call: TRBV11-2; j_call: TRBJ1-1; cdr3_nt: TGTGCCAGCAGCTTAGAAGGGAAATCGAACACTGAAGCTTTCTTT; cdr3_aa: CASSLEGKSNTEAFF
d_call: .; clone_size: .; v_call: TRBV7-2; j_call: TRBJ2-7; cdr3_nt: TGTGCCAGCAGCCCCGGGAGAAGTACACGCTACGAGCAGTACTTC; cdr3_aa: CASSPGRSTRYEQYF
d_call: TRBD1; clone_size: many; v_call: TRBV6-2/TRBV6-3; j_call: TRBJ1-1; cdr3_nt: TGTGCCAGCAGCGGACAGGGCCTTATGAACACTGAAGCTTTCTTT; cdr3_aa: CASSGQGLMNTEAFF
d_call: .; clone_size: many; v_call: TRBV24-1; j_call: TRBJ1-6; cdr3_nt: TGTGCCACCAGTGATAAAAAAGGACACCGCCGTTATTCACCCCTCCACTTT; cdr3_aa: CATSDKKGHRRYSPLHF
d_call: .; clone_size: few; v_call: TRBV11-2; j_call: TRBJ2-7; cdr3_nt: TGTGCCAGCAGCCGGACTTACTACGAGCAGTACTTC; cdr3_aa: CASSRTYYEQYF
d_call: .; clone_size: many; v_call: TRBV12-3/TRBV12-4; j_call: TRBJ2-4; cdr3_nt: TGTGCCAGCAGTTCAGCTGATAAAAACATTCAGTACTTC; cdr3_aa: CASSSADKNIQYF
d_call: TRBD1; clone_size: few; v_call: TRBV15; j_call: TRBJ2-7; cdr3_nt: TGTGCCACCAGCAGAGATCTTCCGCGCACCGGGACAGGGCTCGAGCAGTACTTC; cdr3_aa: CATSRDLPRTGTGLEQYF